This paragraph covers one TCR beta chain sequence. What it recognizes is unknown. The junction had 9 bases not matched to a gene; V was cut back by 7 bases and J by 3 bases. Per germline, CDR1 MNHNS and CDR2 SASEGT. The CDR3 sequence is 16 residues long. The sample is drawn from a study of regulatory T cells in long-lasting Graves disease. Study results and limitations: The study found TRBV28, TRBJ1-2 and TRBJ2-5 favored in persistent disease.

In building TCR beta libraries, iRepertoire HTBI primers were used together with Arm-PCR of CDR3 regions. One entry per CDR3 protein results from TCRdb running MiXCR on the multiplex PCR reads. The sample yields 350,000 to 450,000 distinct CDR3 sequences, 21% seen once. This sample's time point: persistent/refractory GD, antithyroid drugs over 5 years with positive TRAb. Extracted PBMC RNA gave rise to the TCR library. The TCR comes from a female donor with Graves disease. The source was peripheral blood mononuclear cells (PBMCs), collected when the disease was refractory, from a patient treated with antithyroid drugs. The chain is built from TRBV6-1 and TRBJ1-5; 10 bases map to TRBD1. The chain's CDR3 is CASIPPGQGNNQPQHF. In DNA form, the CDR3 reads TGTGCCAGCATTCCCCCGGGACAGGGGAACAATCAGCCCCAGCATTTT.